This T cell receptor (beta chain) emerged from a study of shared clonotypes between healthy human individuals (dated by TCRdb to the early 2020s). Regarding the study in general: The cohort comprised two women and a few men aged 18 to 49 years. To estimate repertoire size and how much clonotype sharing occurs between individuals, the study deeply sequenced the blood TCR repertoires of about five healthy adults. Libraries were prepared and TCR repertoires were sequenced by different laboratories using diverse techniques, in order to increase sequencing depth and limit assay-specific biases. For each donor, CD4 naive and CD4 memory were each given three plates, CD8 naive was given two plates, and CD8 memory was given one plate. Each donor's leukapheresis produced roughly between about 0.8 and 10 billion PBMCs. Study-wide conclusions, independent of this receptor: Roughly 5% of naive CD4, approximately 3.7% of naive CD8, approximately 2.2% of memory CD4, and over 0.35% of memory CD8 clonotypes were shared across several donors. Pairwise subsampling led to the expectation that sequencing depth would affect the degree of clonotype sharing among donors. Sampling was restricted to blood, and TCR repertoires in tissues likely differ from the TCR repertoires found in blood. Higher generation probabilities were observed for clonotypes shared by all four sorted-subset donors than for non-shared clonotypes. The small number of donors limited the genetic and exposure-history diversity represented. Even with the large sequencing depth, rarefaction of the sorted-subset datasets indicated that sequencing was incomplete. Larger estimated clonotype richness was generally found for naive subsets than for memory subsets.

The CDR3 covers 15 residues, taking in both the cysteine and the phenylalanine. Kept here is only the CDR3 DNA, which spans 45 bases and is read in frame from base 1. Relative to germline, V is 1 base shorter and J is 0 bases shorter, with 9 bases between their ends. According to the germline V gene, CDR1 reads MNHNS and CDR2 reads SASEGT. About this clone itself: Its cognate antigen has yet to be identified. No per-base quality is available; no much larger clone lies one base away.

CD8 naive samples were CD45RO-negative cells positively selected for CCR7, giving a CD45RA+CCR7+ population that excluded TemRA cells. The donors were healthy, HIV-negative adults with no recently reported acute infections or vaccinations. Every donor was a Caucasian adult residing in Nashville, Tennessee, USA. Blood was collected by leukapheresis, and PBMCs were isolated by Ficoll-Histopaque density gradient centrifugation and then cryopreserved in liquid nitrogen vapor phase. Analytical flow cytometry was used to check the purity and quantity of every magnetically sorted T cell population. Genomic DNA was isolated from every sorted fraction and measured by UV absorbance on a Nanodrop 2000c. Using the deep immunoSEQ assay, TCR CDR3 regions were amplified from genomic DNA by multiplex PCR. Extracted genomic DNA from each cell subset was spread evenly across all wells of several immunoSEQ 96-well plates, with each plate serving as a replicate. For sorted subsets, about 200 ng genomic DNA, equal to tens of thousands of T cell genomes, was loaded into each replicate PCR. Purified libraries were quantified with a Qubit 3.0 fluorometer, sized on a Bioanalyzer 2100, and re-quantified with the KAPA Library Quantification kit. Each immunoSEQ 96-well plate was sequenced on its own single-read 150-cycle Illumina NextSeq 550 flow cell. In the paper's pipeline: Because the immunoSEQ output included only junctional sequences and no quality scores, the filtering could not be the same as the filtering used for full-length reads. To assign V/J genes and CDR3, sequences were annotated using PyIR, a Python wrapper for IgBLAST v1.9, with IMGT germline references. Reads were filtered out if the reads had weak V/J assignments (E-value above 1e-6), no CDR3, stop codons, out-of-frame junctions, or ambiguous translated residues. V3J clonotypes were defined as sequences sharing the same inferred V gene, J gene, and CDR3 amino acid sequence. Percentage overlap between repertoires was calculated by dividing the number of shared unique clonotypes by the size of the smaller repertoire. RTK rarefaction, the Chao1 estimator, and Recon v2.1 estimates of unobserved clonotypes were used to assess repertoire richness. For all TCRbeta clonotypes obtained by the gDNA method from a few donors, generation probabilities were computed with OLGA. TCRdb took over this immuneACCESS table, retaining in-frame rearrangements with V and J assigned. Such tables are incomplete; in checked studies, under half of the missing clones stem from an unresolved V gene, and the remainder is unexplained. D and trimming come from the DNA, and the V and J calls and clone size come from that table. For this sample there are roughly 1,800,000 clones; about 95% appear just once. The ten most abundant clones make up around 1% of the sample.

Sequencing input: naive CD8+ T cells sorted from blood. The intended sense of this specimen's cell subset or site label: CD45RA+CCR7+. This sequence was found in a man aged 18 to 30 in good health. This receptor chain uses TRBV6-1 and TRBJ1-1, with the D segment identity uncertain. The nucleotide sequence is TGTGCCAGCAGTGAAGTAATCAGCTTGAACACTGAAGCTTTCTTT. This translates into CASSEVISLNTEAFF.